This is a list of T cell receptor beta chains from one sample in a study of shared clonotypes between healthy human individuals. Method: immunoSEQ multiplex PCR; TCRdb's copy keeps in-frame clones and lacks some. There are roughly 2,300,000 clones in the sample; roughly 92% occur only once, and around 0.4% lies in the top ten. Sequencing was done on a sample of naive CD4+ T cells from PBMCs. These receptors originate from a man aged 18 to 30 in good health. Some clones in this sample may be carry-over from other donors' samples. The conserved cysteine and the conserved F or W are not part of the CDR3 here.

v_gene: TRBV5-1; CDR3aa: ASSLEGPGDTQY
v_gene: TRBV9; CDR3aa: ATSVNLAGVDEQF
v_gene: TRBV5-1; CDR3aa: ASSPRYSRDRGEKLF
v_gene: TRBV19; CDR3aa: ASSIFDPNQPQH
v_gene: TRBV29-1; CDR3aa: SVNTAFSYEQY
v_gene: TRBV29-1; CDR3aa: SVGGQLLYEQY
v_gene: TRBV6-6; CDR3aa: ASSRIVDETQY
v_gene: TRBV5-1; CDR3aa: ASRSTGPGAYEQY
v_gene: TRBV28; CDR3aa: ASSFLAGESIYEQY
v_gene: TRBV11-2; CDR3aa: ASSLEDTQY
v_gene: TRBV11-3; CDR3aa: ASSLEYRWQF
v_gene: TRBV7-9; CDR3aa: ASSRVGGIDTEAF
v_gene: TRBV5-8; CDR3aa: ASSLGSALMPQH
v_gene: TRBV5-1; CDR3aa: ASSPEARFNSEQF
v_gene: TRBV14; CDR3aa: ASSQDPPVAGGRQETQY
v_gene: TRBV20-1; CDR3aa: SARSGRGYT
v_gene: TRBV7-3; CDR3aa: ASSLTHFRTGDPNEQF
v_gene: TRBV18; CDR3aa: ASSKQNRVGELF
v_gene: TRBV2; CDR3aa: ASSEQTGSDTQY
v_gene: TRBV28; CDR3aa: ASSLEDRADTQY
v_gene: TRBV7-8; CDR3aa: ASTPIMAGVNEQF
v_gene: TRBV28; CDR3aa: ASSFGRGSEKLF
v_gene: TRBV18; CDR3aa: ASSLLAGGPDTQY
v_gene: TRBV28; CDR3aa: ASSTPPDRHTDTQY
v_gene: TRBV5-1; CDR3aa: ATEVNPGANVLT
v_gene: TRBV7-3; CDR3aa: ASSPDRAAEAF
v_gene: TRBV18; CDR3aa: ASSPPSGSRDTQY
v_gene: TRBV7-8; CDR3aa: ASSNQGISNYGYT
v_gene: TRBV28; CDR3aa: ASSPYRAYGYT
v_gene: TRBV6-1; CDR3aa: ASSPFGSTEAF
v_gene: TRBV6-5; CDR3aa: ASNELAGDTQY
v_gene: TRBV18; CDR3aa: ASSPRQVSINQPQH
v_gene: TRBV7-8; CDR3aa: ASSLALWDRSSEAF
v_gene: TRBV28; CDR3aa: ASNTLTGYGYT
v_gene: TRBV2; CDR3aa: ARAGGVGNEKLF
v_gene: TRBV28; CDR3aa: ASSLWGGGAYGYT
v_gene: TRBV29-1; CDR3aa: SVGLAGSYEQY
v_gene: TRBV6-1; CDR3aa: ASSEEEGNYGYT
v_gene: TRBV7-3; CDR3aa: ASSLVPGTGELF
v_gene: TRBV12-5; CDR3aa: ASAQFPYNEQF
v_gene: TRBV18; CDR3aa: ASSQGSRTEAF
v_gene: TRBV19; CDR3aa: ASSERAAGNTIY
v_gene: TRBV2; CDR3aa: ASTLQPPRNTIY
v_gene: TRBV6-5; CDR3aa: ASSYSKLAGNTIY
v_gene: TRBV5-4; CDR3aa: ASSLGIMNTEAF
v_gene: TRBV5-6; CDR3aa: ASSFLGETYNEQF
v_gene: TRBV5-1; CDR3aa: ASSLELAGGLYNEQF